This T cell receptor beta chain appears in the sequencing data of a study of T cell repertoires in aging, cancer and after chemotherapy. Overall study findings and caveats: Loss of evenness, beyond lost richness, contributed to age-related TCR diversity decline in cancer patients. In each cancer cohort, median generation probability increased across chemotherapy, suggesting thymic output rebounded.

Amplification of TCR beta used genomic DNA extracted from peripheral blood. Multiplex touch-down PCR with TRB-A/B primers amplified rearranged V-D-J TRB sequences. Each CDR3 protein gets one entry after TCRdb re-called the multiplex PCR reads with MiXCR. The repertoire holds 10,000 to 15,000 distinct CDR3 sequences, with approximately 28% as singletons. Concerning this clonotype itself: Its antigen is currently unknown.

The CDR3 is 16 residues long. Germline V CDR1 and CDR2: LGHNA, YSLEER. V lost 2 bases and J lost 5; bases outside the gene matches: 8. The sample was blood. This clonotype was obtained from a human donor with a blood cancer. The V call is TRBV4-3, the J call TRBJ1-4; 7 bases agree with TRBD1. The CDR3 here is CASSQSGGQTNEKLFF. The CDR3 DNA reads as TGCGCCAGCAGCCAATCAGGGGGACAGACGAATGAAAAACTGTTTTTT.